The rows below give T cell receptor beta chains drawn from one sample of a study of human T cells and chemical hapten exposure. TCRdb analysed the RACE reads with MiXCR anew, one entry per CDR3 protein. The repertoire includes over 50,000 distinct CDR3 sequences, 9.5% to 11% of them detected once, and approximately 1.8% sits in the top ten. Here the sequenced sample was whole blood, taken in connection with sensitization to the hapten diphenylcyclopropenone (DPC). All receptors come from a woman aged 40 to 50 with alopecia areata. Some clones in this sample may be carry-over from other donors' samples. The CDR3 runs from the conserved cysteine through the conserved F or W. Fields, in order: V gene, clone size, J gene, D gene, CDR3 DNA, CDR3 protein. D genes are given only for firm matches. The size of a clone is reported for some rows only, either as once, few or many, or as a class for expanded clones.

v_call: TRBV7-9; clone_size: few; j_call: TRBJ1-4; d_call: -; cdr3_nt: TGTGCCAGCAGCTTAAACCGGAATGAAAAACTGTTTTTT; cdr3_aa: CASSLNRNEKLFF
v_call: TRBV20-1; clone_size: few; j_call: TRBJ2-7; d_call: TRBD1; cdr3_nt: TGCAGTGCTAGTGGGACAGGGTTCTCCTACGAGCAGTACTTC; cdr3_aa: CSASGTGFSYEQYF
v_call: TRBV18; clone_size: few; j_call: TRBJ2-3; d_call: -; cdr3_nt: TGTGCCAGCTCACCTAAGGAGAGGGTGCTCTACACAGATACGCAGTATTTT; cdr3_aa: CASSPKERVLYTDTQYF
v_call: TRBV29-1; clone_size: few; j_call: TRBJ2-5; d_call: -; cdr3_nt: TGCAGCGTCCCTCGGGGCGGAGAGACCCAGTACTTC; cdr3_aa: CSVPRGGETQYF
v_call: TRBV9; clone_size: -; j_call: TRBJ2-4; d_call: TRBD1; cdr3_nt: TGTGCCAGCAGTAGGGACAGGATAAACATTCAGTACTTC; cdr3_aa: CASSRDRINIQYF
v_call: TRBV30; clone_size: few; j_call: TRBJ2-4; d_call: -; cdr3_nt: TGTGCCTGGAGTGACTATAGTGGCGGAAAAAACATTCAGTACTTC; cdr3_aa: CAWSDYSGGKNIQYF
v_call: TRBV7-2; clone_size: many; j_call: TRBJ2-3; d_call: TRBD2; cdr3_nt: TGTGCCAGCAGCCACTTTAGCGGGGCAAGGGCAGATACGCAGTATTTT; cdr3_aa: CASSHFSGARADTQYF
v_call: TRBV7-9; clone_size: many; j_call: TRBJ2-5; d_call: -; cdr3_nt: TGTGCCAGCAGCTTCATCCACAGAGGGCACCAAGAGACCCAGTACTTC; cdr3_aa: CASSFIHRGHQETQYF
v_call: TRBV11-2; clone_size: -; j_call: TRBJ2-7; d_call: TRBD2; cdr3_nt: TGTGCCAGCAGCCTCGACCCGAGCGGGATATCCTACGAGCAGTACTTC; cdr3_aa: CASSLDPSGISYEQYF
v_call: TRBV28; clone_size: many; j_call: TRBJ1-3; d_call: -; cdr3_nt: TGTGCCAGCAGTCTAGGCCACTCTGGAAACACCATATATTTT; cdr3_aa: CASSLGHSGNTIYF
v_call: TRBV21-1; clone_size: -; j_call: TRBJ2-5; d_call: -; cdr3_nt: TGTGCCAGCAGCAAAAGGGCGCGGCAAGAGACCCAGTACTTC; cdr3_aa: CASSKRARQETQYF
v_call: TRBV20-1; clone_size: many; j_call: TRBJ2-2; d_call: -; cdr3_nt: TGCAGTGCTAGAGAGGGCTACTACACCGGGGAGCTGTTTTTT; cdr3_aa: CSAREGYYTGELFF
v_call: TRBV7-9; clone_size: few; j_call: TRBJ1-4; d_call: -; cdr3_nt: TGTGCCAGCAGCCCGCTGACGGGAACTAATGAAAAACTGTTTTTT; cdr3_aa: CASSPLTGTNEKLFF